These 26 T cell receptor beta chains came from one sample sequenced in a study of cytomegalovirus exposure and HLA in healthy donors. 60 Vbeta and 13 Jbeta primers were used in PCR. Some clones are missing from TCRdb's copy, which holds only in-frame ones; the method was immunoSEQ multiplex PCR. The table has fewer than 200,000 clones, 65% to 85% seen once. The source material was PBMCs. The source of these receptors is a man aged 60 to 69 in good health and CMV-seronegative.

This chain joins TRBV2 and TRBJ2-7, with TRBD1 matching 11 bases. V shed 8 bases, J shed 6 bases, and the junction held 6 bases outside the gene matches. The CDR3 totals 13 residues. CDR1 is SNHLY, CDR2 FYNNEI, per germline. CDR3 nucleotides: TGTGCCAGCGACGGACAGGGGGCCGTCGAGCAGTACTTC. It translates to CASDGQGAVEQYF.

V gene TRBV6-5 combines with J gene TRBJ1-1; 7 bases fit TRBD1. The germline CDR1 and CDR2 sequences are MNHEY and SVGAGI. V was pared by 4 bases and J by 0 bases, with 2 bases of the junction left unmatched. The CDR3 sequence is 14 residues long. The CDR3 nucleotides are TGTGCCAGCAGTTCGGACAGGATGAACACTGAAGCTTTCTTT. It encodes CASSSDRMNTEAFF.

This chain uses TRBV29-1 with TRBJ1-5, with 9 nucleotides matching TRBD1. There are 19 residues in the CDR3. Germline CDR1 and CDR2: SQVTM and ANQGSEA. J gave up 2 bases and V 0 bases, and 14 bases lay outside the gene matches. The CDR3 DNA is TGCAGCGTTGAAGATTCGGGGACAGGGCCACTTTTAGGCAATCAGCCCCAGCATTTT. Amino acids: CSVEDSGTGPLLGNQPQHF. Variable domain in full (rest from reference TRBV29-1 and TRBJ1-5): SAVISQKPSRDICQRGTSLTIQCQVDSQVTMMFWYRQQPGQSLTLIATANQGSEATYESGFVIDKFPISRPNLTFSTLTVSNMSPEDSSIYLCSVEDSGTGPLLGNQPQHFGDGTRLSIL.

A few counts support this clone. The chain recombines TRBV27 with TRBJ2-1; D may be TRBD2 (6 bases). CDR1 is MNHEY, CDR2 SMNVEV, per germline (reference sequence). Trimming took 3 bases from V and 6 from J, leaving 15 bases between them. The CDR3 spans 15 residues. CDR3 in amino acids: CASSFPGIGGNEQFF. The CDR3 region has the DNA TGTGCCAGCAGTTTTCCCGGGATCGGGGGCAATGAGCAGTTCTTC.

Details on this clone: An end of the junction differs from the germline gene, which may be a read error. The genes are TRBV5-1 and TRBJ2-1, with 13 bases fitting TRBD2. Germline CDR1 and CDR2: SGHRS and YFSETQ. This CDR3 has 16 amino acids. The CDR3, as DNA: TGCGCCAGCAGATTGGGGACTAGCGGGAAATACAATGAGCAGTTCTTC. It is translated as CASRLGTSGKYNEQFF.

DNA of the CDR3: TGCGCCAGCAGCTCCTTTTACGAGGCCGGCGCCTCCTACAATGAGCAGTTCTTC. Translated: CASSSFYEAGASYNEQFF. The chain uses TRBV5-1 and TRBJ2-1; D ambiguous. The CDR3 covers 18 residues. Germline CDR1 SGHRS, CDR2 YFSETQ. The V gene lost 3 bases and the J gene lost 0 bases, with 19 bases spanning the gap.

The genes are TRBV6-5 and TRBJ2-1, with TRBD1 matching 8 bases. V lost 6 bases, J lost 4 bases, and 5 bases stayed unmatched. The CDR3 length is 14 residues. Looked up from germline, CDR1 is MNHEY and CDR2 is SVGAGI. The CDR3 DNA is TGTGCCAGCAGCCTCGGACAGGGATACAATGAGCAGTTCTTC. This codes for CASSLGQGYNEQFF.

V is TRBV7-8 and J is TRBJ2-1; D possibly corresponds to TRBD1 (6 bases). The germline V gene has CDR1 SGHVS and CDR2 FQNEAQ. V gave up 3 bases and J gave up 5 bases, with 8 bases separating them. The CDR3 spans 13 residues. Written as DNA, the CDR3 is TGTGCCAGCAGCTTTGCAGGGGACAATGAGCAGTTCTTC. This gives the protein CASSFAGDNEQFF. Together with reference TRBV7-8 and TRBJ2-1, the CDR3 gives the full variable domain: GAGVSQSPRYKVAKRGQDVALRCDPISGHVSLFWYQQALGQGPEFLTYFQNEAQLDKSGLPSDRFFAERPEGSVSTLKIQRTQQEDSAVYLCASSFAGDNEQFFGPGTRLTVL.

In this sample, this clone turned up a few times. The chain carries TRBV29-1 and TRBJ2-7; TRBD2 aligns across 7 bases. The CDR3 runs 11 residues. Trimming cost V 4 bases and J 4 bases; bases outside gene matches: 1. Germline V gene lookup returns CDR1 SQVTM and CDR2 ANQGSEA. In DNA form, the CDR3 reads TGCAGCGTTGGGGGGGGGTACGAGCAGTACTTC. Translated, it gives CSVGGGYEQYF.

This chain's CDR3 is CASSFGTGGNEQFF. In DNA, the CDR3 is TGTGCCAGTAGTTTTGGGACAGGGGGAAATGAGCAGTTCTTC. The J gene is TRBJ2-1, the V gene TRBV19; 11 bases are shared with TRBD1. CDR1 and CDR2 from the germline V gene are LNHDA and SQIVND (reference sequence). V shed 5 bases and J 7 bases; nucleotides not matched to a gene: 4. CDR3 length equals 14 residues.

As to this clone: This specimen includes other DNA sequences encoding the same CDR3. The J gene is TRBJ2-1, the V gene TRBV19, with D possibly TRBD2 on 5 matching bases. CDR3 size: 12 residues. Looked up from germline, CDR1 is LNHDA and CDR2 is SQIVND (reference sequence). V gave up 3 bases and J gave up 5 bases, with 5 bases separating them. This chain's CDR3 is CASSIGDNEQFF. The CDR3 region has the DNA TGTGCCAGTAGTATCGGGGACAATGAGCAGTTCTTC.

This clone appeared a few times. V is TRBV7-8 and J is TRBJ1-3; a possible D gene is TRBD1 (5 bases). V was clipped by 3 bases and J by 1 base, with 13 bases between them. Looked up from germline, CDR1 is SGHVS and CDR2 is FQNEAQ. CDR3 size: 16 residues. The DNA of the CDR3 is TGTGCCAGCAGCTTCGGGGACGCGGGGTCTGGAAACACCATATATTTT. This codes for CASSFGDAGSGNTIYF.

The chain combines TRBV2 with TRBJ1-6, with D perhaps matching TRBD1 (6 bases). There are 14 residues in the CDR3. Germline values: CDR1 SNHLY, CDR2 FYNNEI. The V end was cut by 4 bases, the J end by 8 bases, with 12 bases between. DNA of the CDR3: TGTGCCAGCAGTGTCGGACAGATCCATTCACCCCTCCACTTT. As protein: CASSVGQIHSPLHF.

The chain combines TRBV5-1 with TRBJ2-4, with no clear D. In germline, CDR1 is SGHRS, CDR2 YFSETQ. V lost 2 bases and J 5 bases, leaving 8 bases between the germline ends. The CDR3 length is 13 residues. The CDR3 DNA follows: TGCGCCAGCAGCTTATCTATCGAAAACATTCAGTACTTC. Its protein product is CASSLSIENIQYF.

This sequence joins TRBV9 and TRBJ1-5; D is perhaps TRBD1 (5 bases). Deletions cut 4 bases from V and 0 bases from J, with 8 bases between. CDR3 size: 14 residues. CDR1 SGDLS and CDR2 YYNGEE come from the germline V gene. CDR3 region: CASSSGFSNQPQHF. The CDR3 region has the DNA TGTGCCAGCAGCTCAGGGTTTAGCAATCAGCCCCAGCATTTT.

The rearrangement uses TRBV5-1 and TRBJ2-7, with 11 positions matching TRBD2. Germline assignment: CDR1 SGHRS and CDR2 YFSETQ. The V gene end was trimmed by 4 bases and the J gene end by 0 bases; junction bases not matched to a gene: 6. CDR3 length: 16 amino acids. In nucleotides, the CDR3 is TGCGCCAGCAGCAGGCCCCTAGCGGGAGGCTCCTACGAGCAGTACTTC. Protein sequence: CASSRPLAGGSYEQYF.

V gene TRBV9 combines with J gene TRBJ1-3; no clear D gene. CDR1 and CDR2 from the germline V gene are SGDLS and YYNGEE. The CDR3 runs 15 residues. Between the trimmed V and J ends, which lost 1 base and 0 bases, there was a span of 8 bases. CDR3 loop: CASSVNPNSGNTIYF. In nucleotides, the CDR3 is TGTGCCAGCAGCGTAAACCCTAACTCTGGAAACACCATATATTTT.

The V call is TRBV7-9, the J call TRBJ2-7; 12 positions agree with TRBD2. CDR3 length equals 17 residues. V dropped 3 bases and J dropped 0; count of bases not matched to a gene: 6. The germline CDR1 and CDR2 sequences are SEHNR and FQNEAQ (reference sequence). This chain's CDR3 is CASSLGTSGLLSYEQYF. CDR3 in DNA: TGTGCCAGCAGCTTGGGGACTAGCGGGCTTCTCTCCTACGAGCAGTACTTC.

A few counts support this clone. The rearrangement links TRBV7-3 to TRBJ2-2; perhaps TRBD1 as D (6 bases). Germline loops: CDR1 SGHTA, CDR2 FQGTGA. With 5 bases removed from V and 6 bases from J, the gap between germline ends came to 13 bases. This CDR3 contains 14 residues. The CDR3 DNA reads TGTGCCAGCAGCAGCAAGGGGGAATCCGGGGAGCTGTTTTTT. Encoded protein: CASSSKGESGELFF.

The J gene is TRBJ1-3, the V gene TRBV30; D ambiguous. The V gene lost 8 bases and the J gene lost 0 bases, with 11 bases spanning the gap. Germline loops: CDR1 GTSNPN, CDR2 SVGIG (reference sequence). This CDR3 spans 13 amino acids. CDR3 DNA sequence: TGTGCCGGAACTCGGGGCTCTGGAAACACCATATATTTT. This encodes CAGTRGSGNTIYF.

This clone appeared a few times. This chain joins TRBV15 and TRBJ2-7; D not certain. From germline, CDR1 is LNHNV and CDR2 YYDKDF (reference sequence). This CDR3 spans 12 amino acids. Trimming removed 2 bases from V and 3 bases from J, with 5 bases in between. CDR3 nucleotides: TGTGCCACCAGCAGATCCTACTACGAGCAGTACTTC. This gives the protein CATSRSYYEQYF.

This clone came up once. This chain connects TRBV5-1 to TRBJ1-4; 8 bases are shared with TRBD1. V shed 3 bases, J shed 4 bases, and the junction held 2 bases outside the gene matches. The CDR3 runs 14 residues. Germline CDR1 is SGHRS and CDR2 is YFSETQ. The CDR3 is CASSSGQGNEKLFF. CDR3 nucleotides: TGCGCCAGCAGCTCCGGACAGGGTAATGAAAAACTGTTTTTT.

The rearrangement joins TRBV27 to TRBJ1-5; TRBD1 agrees at 8 bases. V was clipped by 3 bases and J by 5 bases; unmatched bases: 3. This CDR3 region has 14 residues. Germline-derived CDR1 and CDR2 are MNHEY and SMNVEV (reference sequence). CDR3 in DNA: TGTGCCAGCAGTTTGGGCAGGGGGCATCAGCCCCAGCATTTT. It translates to CASSLGRGHQPQHF.

J is TRBJ2-2 and V is TRBV5-4; D is possibly TRBD1 (5 bases). V was cut by 1 base and J by 1 base, with 11 bases left in between. Germline loops: CDR1 SGHNT, CDR2 YYREEE (reference sequence). The CDR3 covers 16 residues. The CDR3 here is CASSLPGRVNTGELFF. The CDR3, as DNA: TGTGCCAGCAGCTTGCCAGGGCGCGTGAACACCGGGGAGCTGTTTTTT.

The V call is TRBV11-2, the J call TRBJ2-7, with TRBD2 as a possible D gene (6 bases). Looked up from germline, CDR1 is SGHAT and CDR2 is FQNNGV. The CDR3 has 15 residues. The V end lost 5 bases, the J end lost 4 bases, and 18 bases lay between the germline ends. CDR3 in DNA: TGTGCCAGCAGCCTGGGGCGGGGAGGTCTATACGAGCAGTACTTC. It translates to CASSLGRGGLYEQYF.

V gene TRBV18 combines with J gene TRBJ1-1; 7 nucleotides line up with TRBD1. Germline trimming cut 1 base from V and 1 base from J; bases unmatched to any gene: 6. From germline, CDR1 is KGHSH and CDR2 LQKENI. The CDR3 consists of 16 residues. CDR3 protein: CASSPRTGEPNTEAFF. CDR3 in DNA: TGTGCCAGCTCACCACGAACAGGGGAACCGAACACTGAAGCTTTCTTT.